This TCR beta chain was observed in a study of siplizumab effects on memory and regulatory T cells. Trimming pared 3 bases from V and 1 base from J, leaving 9 bases between. The CDR3 sequence is 14 residues long. Germline V gene sequence: CDR1 SGHAT, CDR2 FQNNGV. Assay used: immunoSEQ multiplex PCR; TCRdb lists only in-frame clones, some missing. The data show 85,000 to 130,000 clones, with roughly 93% seen just once and approximately 0.62% held by the top ten. In regard to this clone: Its matching antigen is unknown.

General study results and limits: Siplizumab brought about a significant reduction in alloreactive sequences traceable to unstimulated CD4+ memory cells.

Material: Tregs sorted from blood. V and J are TRBV11-2 and TRBJ1-1; D is possibly TRBD1 (5 bases). This TCR was sampled from a human donor in good health. CDR3 protein: CASSFTTENTEAFF. The CDR3 coding sequence is TGTGCCAGCAGCTTTACGACAGAGAACACTGAAGCTTTCTTT.